This record concerns one T cell receptor beta chain sequence. Its antigen remains unknown. RNA transcripts provided the source from which TCR beta CDR3 regions were amplified. The HTBI set primed first-round TCR CDR3 RT-PCR. TCRdb reprocessed the multiplex PCR reads via MiXCR and lists one record per CDR3 protein. The repertoire holds around 540,000 distinct CDR3 sequences, just over 45% seen once, with about 8.2% in the top ten. These data originate in a study of T cells in Graves' hyperthyroidism and ophthalmopathy. Findings and caveats of the study: The majority of expanded thyroid clonotypes above 0.001 also appeared in blood.

Germline V gene data show CDR1 as SGHTA and CDR2 as FQGNSA. V was clipped by 10 bases and J by 7 bases; unmatched bases: 9. The CDR3 length is 14 residues. The rearrangement uses TRBV7-2 and TRBJ2-2, with 10 bases fitting TRBD1. The sample taken for sequencing was peripheral blood or thyroid tissue (not recorded which). The receptor's source is a young woman with Graves' hyperthyroidism. The CDR3 DNA reads TGTGCCACCGCGGACAGGGGGGTGGACGGGGAGCTGTTTTTT. Amino acids: CATADRGVDGELFF.